By sample fraction, the clone carrying this T cell receptor beta chain is large. Trimming took off 5 bases at V and 0 bases at J, with 13 bases between the two ends. The V gene's germline CDR1 is MDHEN and CDR2 SYDVKM. This CDR3 contains 15 residues. CDR3 regions were amplified by Arm-PCR using iRepertoire HTBI primers to build TCR beta libraries. In TCRdb, the multiplex PCR reads were re-called with MiXCR into one record per CDR3 protein. The profile shows 500,000 to 700,000 distinct CDR3 sequences, 30% of them singletons. As to time point: persistent/refractory GD, antithyroid drugs over 5 years with positive TRAb. Scientists built the TCR library using RNA that was extracted from PBMCs. This record belongs to a study of regulatory T cells in long-lasting Graves disease.

The receptor was derived from a female donor with Graves disease. The genes are TRBV28 and TRBJ1-1, with a possible D match to TRBD1 (5 bases). Specimen: peripheral blood mononuclear cells (PBMCs), collected when the disease was refractory, from a patient treated with antithyroid drugs. The CDR3: CASSLPEGLNTEAFF. The CDR3 nucleotides are TGTGCCAGCAGTCTCCCGGAGGGACTGAACACTGAAGCTTTCTTT.